The present T cell receptor (beta chain) was sequenced within a study of tumor-infiltrating lymphocytes in oesophageal squamous cell carcinoma. Each CDR3 protein gets one entry after TCRdb re-called the PCR reads with MiXCR. The sample includes 18,000 or so distinct CDR3 sequences, 42% seen only once; the top ten take around 20%. The CDR3 has 14 amino acids. Germline V gene data show CDR1 as SGHVT and CDR2 as SQSDAQ. The clonotype was recovered from a female donor with esophageal squamous cell carcinoma. Sequenced input: normal esophageal tissue next to the tumor. The V gene is TRBV7-4, the J gene TRBJ2-5; D gene ambiguous. TRBJ1-1 explains the end of the DNA better; the J call may be wrong. CDR3 residues: CASKKEGLNTEAFF. In DNA form, the CDR3 reads TGTGCCAGCAAAAAGGAAGGATTGAACACTGAAGCTTTCTTT.